Each of the 2 T cell receptor beta chains below was sequenced from the same sample in a study of cytomegalovirus exposure and HLA in healthy donors. PCR primers comprised 60 Vbeta and 13 Jbeta primers. The data were produced by immunoSEQ multiplex PCR, yet TCRdb's version contains in-frame clones alone and is incomplete. This table holds some 180,000 clones, roughly 80% found once. Sample: PBMCs. The receptors come from a middle-aged man in good health and CMV-seropositive.

The V gene is TRBV10-1, the J gene TRBJ2-1; TRBD2 matches 15 bases. This CDR3 is 16 amino acids long. Trimming cost V 5 bases and J 3 bases; bases outside gene matches: 2. Looked up from germline, CDR1 is WNHNN and CDR2 is SYGVQD (reference sequence). CDR3 nucleotide sequence: TGCGCCAGCAGTAGGACTAGCGGGGGGGTCTACAATGAGCAGTTCTTC. Its translation is CASSRTSGGVYNEQFF.

The CDR3 region has the DNA TGCGCCAGCAGCTTGGAATACTCAGGGGGCAGAGAGACCCAGTACTTC. Translation gives CASSLEYSGGRETQYF. The rearrangement links TRBV5-1 to TRBJ2-5, with TRBD1 identical over 8 bases. Germline CDR1 is SGHRS and CDR2 is YFSETQ. This CDR3 spans 16 amino acids. Trimming cost V 0 bases and J 4 bases; bases outside gene matches: 8.